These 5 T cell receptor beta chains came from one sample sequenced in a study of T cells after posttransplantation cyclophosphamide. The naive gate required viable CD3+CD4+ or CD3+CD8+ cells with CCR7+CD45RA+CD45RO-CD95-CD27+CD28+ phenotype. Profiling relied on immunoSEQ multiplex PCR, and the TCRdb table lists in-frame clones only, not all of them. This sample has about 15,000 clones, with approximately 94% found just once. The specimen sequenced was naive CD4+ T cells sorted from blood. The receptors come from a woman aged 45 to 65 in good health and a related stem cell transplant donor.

The CDR3 DNA is TGTGCCAGCAGCGGGCGGACAGGGGGCTTTCAGCCCCAGCATTTT. It encodes CASSGRTGGFQPQHF. The chain uses TRBV2 and TRBJ1-5; 11 bases map to TRBD1. The CDR3 contains 15 residues. The V gene end was trimmed by 6 bases and the J gene end by 6 bases; junction bases not matched to a gene: 7. Germline lookup yields CDR1 SNHLY and CDR2 FYNNEI.

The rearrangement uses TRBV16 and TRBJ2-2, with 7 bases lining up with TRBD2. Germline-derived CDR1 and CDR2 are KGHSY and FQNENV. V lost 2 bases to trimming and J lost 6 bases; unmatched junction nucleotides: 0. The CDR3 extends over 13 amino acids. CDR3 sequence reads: CASSQRGAGELFF. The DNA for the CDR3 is TGTGCCAGCAGCCAACGGGGGGCCGGGGAGCTGTTTTTT.

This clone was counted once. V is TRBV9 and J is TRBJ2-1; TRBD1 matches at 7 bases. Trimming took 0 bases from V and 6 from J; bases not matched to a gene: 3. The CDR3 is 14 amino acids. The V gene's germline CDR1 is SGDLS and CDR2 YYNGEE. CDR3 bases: TGTGCCAGCAGCGTAGGGGCAGGGGGCAATGAGCAGTTCTTC. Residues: CASSVGAGGNEQFF.

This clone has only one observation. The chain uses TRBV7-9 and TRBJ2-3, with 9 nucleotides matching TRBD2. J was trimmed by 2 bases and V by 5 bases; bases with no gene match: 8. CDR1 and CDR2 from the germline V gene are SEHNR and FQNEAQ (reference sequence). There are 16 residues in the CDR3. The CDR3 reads CASSPRLAEFTDTQYF. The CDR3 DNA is TGTGCCAGCAGCCCTAGACTAGCGGAGTTCACAGATACGCAGTATTTT.

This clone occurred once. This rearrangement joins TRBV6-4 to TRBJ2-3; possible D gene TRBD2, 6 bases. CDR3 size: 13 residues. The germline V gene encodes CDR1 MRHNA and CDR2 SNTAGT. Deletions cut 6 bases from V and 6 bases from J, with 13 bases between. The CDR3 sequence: CASRETGADTQYF. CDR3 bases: TGTGCCAGCAGAGAGACGGGAGCGGATACGCAGTATTTT.